The present T cell receptor (beta chain) was sequenced within a study of T-cell reconstitution after alpha-beta-depleted transplantation in children. This sample's TCRbeta library carried unique molecular identifier barcodes. TCRdb recomputed calls from the PCR reads with MiXCR, one row per CDR3 protein. This table holds 450,000 to 500,000 distinct CDR3 sequences, around an eighth found once. Germline CDR1 and CDR2: DFQATT and SNEGSKA (reference sequence). The CDR3 consists of 14 residues. Losses at the gene ends were 3 bases for V and 4 bases for J; bases not matched to a gene: 7. This rearrangement joins TRBV20-1 to TRBJ2-7, with 9 positions matching TRBD2. The origin of this receptor is a human donor who donated a stem cell graft to a child with combined immunodeficiency. The material sequenced was PBMCs from the stem cell graft donor, taken from the stem cell graft. CDR3 loop: CSASRLADRYEQYF. CDR3 coding DNA: TGCAGTGCTAGTAGACTAGCGGATCGGTACGAGCAGTACTTC.